The 5 T cell receptor beta chains given below trace back to one sample, sequenced in a study of T cell repertoires in cytomegalovirus infection. TCRdb re-called the reads with MiXCR, one entry per CDR3 protein. The table shows 490,000 or so distinct CDR3 sequences, with approximately 10% occurring only once. The sequenced sample was PBMCs. Receptors originate from a human donor in good health (CMV status not recorded). Some clones in this sample may be carry-over from other donors' samples.

This clonotype was picked up many times. The V call is TRBV12-3 or TRBV12-4, the J call TRBJ2-1; D remains ambiguous. The V end lost 5 bases, the J end lost 10 bases, and 12 bases lay between the germline ends. This CDR3 is built from 12 residues. CDR3 nucleotide sequence: TGTGCCAGCAGTCTCAATCGTAGAGAGCAGTTCTTC. As protein: CASSLNRREQFF.

About this clonotype: This clone may be a read error of a much larger clone one base away. Without the conserved terminal phenylalanine or tryptophan, this CDR3 likely stems from a read error. This sequence joins TRBV6-6 and TRBJ1-1, with D maybe TRBD1 (6 bases). This CDR3 comprises 15 residues. V lost 7 bases to trimming and J lost 5 bases, with 20 bases between them. CDR1 and CDR2 (germline): MNHNY, SVGAGI (reference sequence). The CDR3 is CASKLPGLRGTEAFV. CDR3 DNA: TGTGCCAGCAAATTACCGGGCCTTAGGGGGACTGAAGCTTTCGTT.

This clonotype appeared many times. V is TRBV14 and J is TRBJ1-2; D is possibly TRBD1 (6 bases). The CDR3 is 12 residues long. Trimming stripped 1 base from V and 8 bases from J, with 8 bases between. Germline CDR1 is SGHDN and CDR2 is FVKESK. CDR3 sequence reads: CASSQVGGGYTF. CDR3 bases: TGTGCCAGCAGCCAAGTAGGGGGAGGCTACACCTTC.

This sequence joins TRBV6-4 and TRBJ2-1, with 12 bases that match TRBD2. Germline values: CDR1 MRHNA, CDR2 SNTAGT. This CDR3 comprises 15 residues. With 5 bases clipped from V and 7 bases from J, the junction kept 6 bases outside the gene matches. This chain's CDR3 is CASSTLAGGFNEQFF. The CDR3 coding sequence is TGTGCCAGCAGTACCCTAGCGGGGGGGTTTAATGAGCAGTTCTTC.

Ten or more counts support this clonotype. V usage is TRBV6-1 and J usage is TRBJ1-2, with 7 bases identical to TRBD1. Germline V CDR1 and CDR2: MNHNS, SASEGT. This CDR3 comprises 14 residues. Losses at the gene ends were 2 bases for V and 4 bases for J; bases not matched to a gene: 4. Here the CDR3 DNA reads TGTGCCAGCAGTGAAAGGACAGGAGGCTATGGCTACACCTTC. This translates into CASSERTGGYGYTF.